The 3 T cell receptor beta chains below all came from one sample that was sequenced in a study of shared clonotypes between healthy human individuals. The assay was immunoSEQ multiplex PCR, and TCRdb's table has in-frame clones only and misses some. The sample lists over a million clones, 70% to 80% seen once, with 0.61% in the top ten. Sequencing used memory CD4+ T cells from PBMCs. As for subset: CD45RA-negative fraction. The receptors derive from a man between 18 and 29 years old in good health. Some clones in this sample may be carry-over from other donors' samples.

V is TRBV25-1 and J is TRBJ1-2; D may be TRBD1 (5 bases). Germline-derived CDR1 and CDR2 are MGHDK and SYGVNS. Deletions cut 2 bases from V and 4 bases from J, with 8 bases between. The CDR3 consists of 13 residues. CDR3 residues: CASSEGAGYGYTF. The CDR3, as DNA: TGTGCCAGCAGTGAAGGGGCAGGCTATGGCTACACCTTC.

As DNA, the CDR3 is TGTGCCAGCAGTTGTCGGACCGGGGGACCCTATGGCTACACCTTC. It yields the protein CASSCRTGGPYGYTF. The J gene is TRBJ1-2, the V gene TRBV6-9, with D maybe TRBD1 (5 bases). The CDR3 loop spans 15 amino acids. Between the trimmed V and J ends, which lost 4 bases and 4 bases, there was a span of 16 bases. Germline CDR1 MNHGY, CDR2 SVAAGI.

As concerns this clone: This sample also contains other DNA sequences that code for the same CDR3. The gene calls are TRBV6-6 and TRBJ1-5; unclear D gene. V dropped 3 bases and J dropped 0 bases, with 9 bases sitting between them. The CDR3 contains 15 residues. The germline V gene has CDR1 MNHNY and CDR2 SVGAGI (reference sequence). CDR3 sequence: CASSYGPYSNQPQHF. Written as DNA, the CDR3 is TGTGCCAGCAGTTATGGTCCCTATAGCAATCAGCCCCAGCATTTT.